The entry below gives a single T cell receptor (beta chain) sequence along with its context. Trimming removed 5 bases at V and 1 base at J, with 8 bases between. The CDR3 length is 13 residues. From germline, CDR1 is SGHAT and CDR2 FQDESV (reference sequence). Treatment reported: oral pan-JAK inhibitor, 5-10 mg twice daily. These data are taken from a study of CD8+ T cells in alopecia areata. Sequencing used cDNA as its template, made by extracting RNA and reverse transcribing it. TCRdb keeps only in-frame clones here, not all; method: immunoSEQ multiplex PCR. Of fewer than 250,000 clones listed, approximately 47% are singletons.

This clonotype originated in a human donor with alopecia areata. The chain carries TRBV11-1 and TRBJ2-5, with D tentatively TRBD1 (5 bases). The material sequenced was CD4+ T cells sorted from blood, taken at approximately week 36, from a patient treated with tofacitinib. As DNA, the CDR3 is TGTGCCAGCAGCGTCAGGGTCCAAGAGACCCAGTACTTC. Its protein is CASSVRVQETQYF.